The present T cell receptor beta chain was sequenced within a study of monozygotic twins with inflammatory bowel disease (dated by TCRdb to between 2018 and 2020). For context, the study as a whole: A total of 28 monozygotic twin pairs were included in the full study, comprising nine German pairs (four IBD-concordant, five IBD-discordant) and 19 IBD-discordant Danish pairs. Within discordant pairs, disease-associated traits were sought mainly by comparing IBD patients with their genetically identical healthy co-twins. Each individual had, on average, about 151 000 unique TCRalpha sequences and 181 000 unique TCRbeta sequences available for analysis. Broader findings and caveats from the paper: Fewer clonotypes were shared with other individuals by IBD patients than by healthy twins, most markedly in patients showing signs of disease activity. Concordant and discordant twins showed no difference in repertoire similarity, possibly because of limited statistical power. The results gave no support for a single strong signal or clonotype linked to IBD. Measured by the inverse Simpson index, TCRbeta repertoire diversity was lower in IBD patients than in their healthy co-twins. The analysis was unable to tell apart different T cell subtypes. Because patients received different immunosuppressive treatments, the repertoires may have picked up extra background noise and variability between individuals.

From each donor, a roughly 2.7 ml peripheral blood sample was collected into PAXgene tubes and kept at -80 degrees C. Without any T cell sorting, total RNA was extracted from whole blood using the PAXgene blood miRNA kit on an automated QIAcube. Peripheral blood from monozygotic twin pairs concordant or discordant for inflammatory bowel disease was subjected to deep TCRalpha and TCRbeta repertoire profiling with unique molecular barcoding. Smoking habits were recorded for all twin pairs, with individuals classified as current, former or never smokers. The library was produced with 5' RACE. The input for every TCR library was 3500 ng of total RNA. For each sample, cDNA synthesis with SMARTScribe reverse transcriptase was split into eight separate reactions. During cDNA synthesis, unique molecular identifiers containing a 6-nucleotide sample barcode were introduced by template switching. Two nested PCRs of roughly 16 and 10 cycles amplified the TCRalpha and TCRbeta cDNA, and bead purification followed each PCR. Before amplification, the cDNA was treated with uracil DNA-glycosylase and purified using the QIAquick PCR purification kit. In the second PCR, Illumina TruSeq-compatible adapters and sample-specific barcodes were added. Library quality and concentration were checked on TapeStation and Qubit, and libraries were pooled at about 5 ng each. The pooled libraries were sequenced with 2 x 100 bp reads and custom sequencing primers on an Illumina HiSeq2500 single-index Rapid Run. Per the original workflow: MiGEC version 1.2.6 was used for UMI-based consensus assembly to correct PCR and sequencing errors. V(D)J alignment, clonotype assembly and CDR3 extraction were performed with MiXCR version 2.1.1. Normalisation of gene usage, clonotype sharing and MAIT/NKT TCR abundance was achieved by analysing the top 1000, 10 000 and 20 000 clonotypes per sample. After downsampling to 27 000 UMIs, diversity was calculated as the inverse Simpson index using the vegan R package. Paired Mann-Whitney U tests on discordant twin pairs were used, with Benjamini-Hochberg multiple-testing correction. TCRdb reprocessed the reads into one record per CDR3 protein sequence, lacking DNA. In this record, the V and J calls reflect TCRdb's handling and not the investigators' own analysis. The sample table gives about 160,000 distinct CDR3 sequences. Together, the top ten hold 2% to 3% of the sample.

The cysteine opens and the phenylalanine closes a CDR3 of 16 amino acids. Only the protein is available. Via the germline V gene, CDR1 is MDHEN and CDR2 SYDVKM. Points on this clonotype: The antigen it binds to is not known.

The sequence was obtained from a human donor with ulcerative colitis or Crohn's disease, or a healthy co-twin of an affected twin (not recorded which). Sample: blood. The chain is encoded by TRBV28 joined to TRBJ2-5; TCRdb returns TRBD1, unconfirmable since there is no DNA. The encoded CDR3 is CASSHGQGEVQETQYF.